This T cell receptor (beta chain) stems from a study of sequential checkpoint blockade in melanoma. Turning to the study itself: Randomization was 1:1 between first-line nivolumab→ipilimumab and ipilimumab→nivolumab. Both treatment sequences were followed by maintenance nivolumab.

This CDR3 comprises 15 residues. Germline CDR1 and CDR2: SEHNR and FQNEAQ (reference sequence). The V end lost 1 base, the J end lost 6 bases, and 16 bases lay between the germline ends. The treatment denotes: randomized to nivolumab then ipilimumab (arm A) or the reverse (arm B). None of the patients previously received DNA-damaging chemotherapy. This clone was counted between two and nine times. This table comes from immunoSEQ multiplex PCR, and its TCRdb copy is limited to in-frame clones, with some not included. In the table there are about 40,000 clones, roughly 86% of which are singletons. Material: CD8+ T cells sorted from blood (inferred from file names), obtained from a patient given nivolumab and ipilimumab in sequence. This sequence was found in a human donor with melanoma. The chain is built from TRBV7-9 and TRBJ2-7; unclear D gene. The CDR3 protein is CASSLGPTHSGEQYF. The CDR3 coding sequence is TGTGCCAGCAGCTTAGGTCCGACACATAGTGGCGAGCAGTACTTC.